The rows below give T cell receptor beta chains drawn from one sample of a study of neurological immune-mediated disorders. TCRdb itself ran the 5' RACE reads through MiXCR, one entry per CDR3 protein. The data hold 45,000 or so distinct CDR3 sequences, with approximately 3% observed a single time. Sequenced: PBMCs. Receptors were obtained from a woman in her fifties or sixties with multiple sclerosis. Each CDR3 is given with its conserved first and last residue. A D gene is named only where the DNA matches it firmly. The size of a clone is reported for some rows only, either as once, few or many, or as a class for expanded clones.

>many|TRBV7-2|NA|TRBJ2-6
CASSLLGTGANVLTF
TGTGCCAGCAGCTTGTTGGGAACTGGGGCCAACGTCCTGACTTTC
>many|TRBV9|TRBD2|TRBJ2-1
CASSVGYSGRAGDEQFF
TGTGCCAGCAGCGTAGGTTATAGCGGGAGGGCGGGCGATGAGCAGTTCTTC
>NA|TRBV10-1|NA|TRBJ1-1
CASSREESTEAFF
TGCGCCAGCAGCAGAGAAGAGAGCACTGAAGCTTTCTTT
>many|TRBV9|NA|TRBJ1-5
CASSTDSYSNQPQHF
TGTGCCAGCAGCACAGACAGCTATAGCAATCAGCCCCAGCATTTT
>many|TRBV5-1|NA|TRBJ2-2
CASSSYDRDYYTGELFF
TGCGCCAGCAGCTCCTACGACAGGGACTATTACACCGGGGAGCTGTTTTTT
>many|TRBV12-3/TRBV12-4|NA|TRBJ2-3
CASSYAEHTDTQYF
TGTGCCAGCAGTTATGCGGAACACACAGATACGCAGTATTTT
>many|TRBV5-6|NA|TRBJ1-2
CASSLPPENYGYTF
TGTGCCAGCAGCTTGCCTCCGGAGAACTATGGCTACACCTTC
>many|TRBV5-1|NA|TRBJ1-5
CASSSDGTNQPQHF
TGCGCCAGCAGCTCAGACGGTACCAATCAGCCCCAGCATTTT
>many|TRBV7-8|NA|TRBJ1-1
CASSPRGGGTEAFF
TGTGCCAGCAGCCCGCGAGGAGGCGGCACTGAAGCTTTCTTT
>many|TRBV28|TRBD1|TRBJ2-6
CASSPFRGRGANVLTF
TGTGCCAGCAGTCCGTTCAGGGGGCGGGGGGCCAACGTCCTGACTTTC
>many|TRBV12-3/TRBV12-4|NA|TRBJ2-7
CASSPRDTAPYF
TGTGCCAGCAGTCCTCGGGACACCGCCCCGTACTTC
>many|TRBV14|NA|TRBJ2-2
CATSWKLNTGELFF
TGTGCCACTTCCTGGAAACTGAACACCGGGGAGCTGTTTTTT
>many|TRBV20-1|NA|TRBJ1-3
CSARGWGGEGNTIYF
TGCAGTGCTAGAGGATGGGGAGGAGAGGGAAACACCATATATTTT
>many|TRBV7-2|NA|TRBJ2-5
CASSLQGTLGETQYF
TGTGCCAGCAGCTTACAGGGTACCCTGGGGGAGACCCAGTACTTC
>many|TRBV7-9|TRBD1|TRBJ1-1
CASSLGQGGRTEAFF
TGTGCCAGCAGCTTAGGACAGGGGGGGAGGACTGAAGCTTTCTTT
>many|TRBV29-1|NA|TRBJ1-2
CSVGGRDGYTF
TGCAGCGTTGGCGGGAGGGATGGCTACACCTTC
>many|TRBV30|NA|TRBJ2-7
CAGRGTYEQYF
TGTGCCGGGAGGGGGACTTACGAGCAGTACTTC
>many|TRBV20-1|NA|TRBJ2-5
CSARGWSGEETQYF
TGCAGTGCTAGAGGGTGGTCGGGGGAGGAGACCCAGTACTTC
>many|TRBV12-3/TRBV12-4|NA|TRBJ2-2
CASCRPTGELFF
TGTGCCAGCTGCAGGCCCACCGGGGAGCTGTTTTTT
>many|TRBV20-1|NA|TRBJ2-1
CSARFPGRANEQFF
TGCAGTGCTAGATTTCCCGGACGAGCGAATGAGCAGTTCTTC
>many|TRBV24-1|TRBD1|TRBJ2-1
CATSDDRDTEQFF
TGTGCCACCAGTGACGACAGGGACACTGAGCAGTTCTTC
>many|TRBV20-1|TRBD2|TRBJ2-5
CSAPLDGQSGRMKTQYF
TGCAGTGCCCCATTAGACGGGCAAAGCGGGAGGATGAAGACCCAGTACTTC
>many|TRBV12-3/TRBV12-4|TRBD1|TRBJ1-1
CASSSAGTGRTEAFF
TGTGCCAGCAGTTCCGCAGGGACAGGCAGAACTGAAGCTTTCTTT
>many|TRBV3-1|NA|TRBJ2-1
CASSPTPSSYNEQFF
TGTGCCAGCAGTCCGACACCTAGCTCCTACAATGAGCAGTTCTTC
>many|TRBV4-1|TRBD1|TRBJ2-1
CASSQDPGQGAYNEQFF
TGCGCCAGCAGCCAAGATCCGGGACAGGGGGCCTACAATGAGCAGTTCTTC
>NA|TRBV18|NA|TRBJ1-1
CASSPTWARDGMNTEAFF
TGTGCCAGCTCACCAACATGGGCGAGGGACGGAATGAACACTGAAGCTTTCTTT
>NA|TRBV11-2|TRBD2|TRBJ2-1
CASSLPGLARDEQFF
TGTGCCAGCAGTTTGCCGGGACTAGCTCGCGATGAGCAGTTCTTC
>many|TRBV20-1|TRBD1|TRBJ2-3
CSASAAPGQGLTDTQYF
TGCAGTGCTAGCGCCGCCCCGGGACAGGGACTTACAGATACGCAGTATTTT
>many|TRBV7-9|NA|TRBJ2-5
CASSLERGSKETQYF
TGTGCCAGCAGCTTAGAGCGAGGGAGTAAAGAGACCCAGTACTTC
>many|TRBV15|NA|TRBJ2-5
CATSRGTAQETQYF
TGTGCCACCAGCAGAGGAACAGCCCAAGAGACCCAGTACTTC
>few|TRBV12-3/TRBV12-4|NA|TRBJ1-2
CASSLGVSNPYGYTF
TGTGCCAGCAGTTTGGGGGTCAGCAACCCATATGGCTACACCTTC
>many|TRBV6-1|NA|TRBJ2-6
CASSGDVSGANVLTF
TGTGCCAGCAGCGGTGACGTCTCTGGGGCCAACGTCCTGACTTTC
>many|TRBV3-1|TRBD1|TRBJ1-5
CASSQAGQGANQPQHF
TGTGCCAGCAGCCAGGCCGGACAGGGGGCGAATCAGCCCCAGCATTTT
>many|TRBV29-1|TRBD1|TRBJ2-1
CSVGMSTPLGTGYEQFF
TGCAGCGTGGGGATGAGCACTCCCCTCGGGACAGGGTATGAGCAGTTCTTC
>many|TRBV7-6|TRBD2|TRBJ2-3
CASSLEAGAASGTDTQYF
TGTGCCAGCAGCTTAGAAGCGGGGGCAGCTTCTGGCACAGATACGCAGTATTTT
>many|TRBV20-1|NA|TRBJ1-4
CSARFRKTGLGVKATNEKLFF
TGCAGTGCTAGATTTAGGAAGACAGGCCTTGGGGTAAAGGCAACTAATGAAAAACTGTTTTTT
>many|TRBV15|TRBD2|TRBJ2-7
CATSRADREGVYEQYF
TGTGCCACCAGCAGAGCCGACCGGGAGGGCGTCTACGAGCAGTACTTC
>many|TRBV5-1|NA|TRBJ2-1
CASSLGASFEADEQFF
TGCGCCAGCAGCTTAGGGGCCTCGTTCGAGGCGGATGAGCAGTTCTTC
>many|TRBV5-1|TRBD2|TRBJ2-3
CASSLWLSGSTDTQYF
TGCGCCAGCAGCTTGTGGCTTAGCGGGAGCACAGATACGCAGTATTTT
>many|TRBV27|NA|TRBJ2-5
CASSFFRRDKKPGETQYF
TGTGCCAGCAGTTTCTTTCGCCGGGACAAAAAGCCGGGAGAGACCCAGTACTTC
>many|TRBV5-1|NA|TRBJ2-7
CASSQTGLRSYEQYF
TGCGCCAGCAGCCAGACTGGACTTCGGTCCTACGAGCAGTACTTC
>many|TRBV7-2|TRBD1|TRBJ1-1
CASSPRTGFGNTEAFF
TGTGCCAGCAGCCCAAGGACAGGGTTTGGGAACACTGAAGCTTTCTTT
>many|TRBV20-1|TRBD2|TRBJ2-2
CSATAGDAGELFF
TGCAGTGCTACAGCGGGGGACGCCGGGGAGCTGTTTTTT
>many|TRBV10-3|NA|TRBJ1-2
CAISPTDRANPGQNYGYTF
TGTGCCATCAGTCCCACCGACAGAGCGAACCCAGGCCAAAACTATGGCTACACCTTC
>many|TRBV5-1|NA|TRBJ2-7
CASSLVAGSDEQYF
TGCGCCAGCAGCTTGGTTGCGGGATCCGACGAGCAGTACTTC
>many|TRBV5-5|NA|TRBJ2-1
CASIDLGAGEYNEQFF
TGTGCCAGCATCGATCTGGGGGCAGGAGAGTACAATGAGCAGTTCTTC
>many|TRBV14|NA|TRBJ2-5
CASSQVARTGETQYF
TGTGCCAGCAGCCAAGTGGCCAGGACGGGGGAGACCCAGTACTTC
>many|TRBV7-7|TRBD2|TRBJ2-5
CASSGLAGETQYF
TGTGCCAGCAGCGGACTAGCGGGGGAGACCCAGTACTTC
>many|TRBV28|NA|TRBJ2-3
CAVAGRTDTQYF
TGTGCGGTGGCGGGACGCACAGATACGCAGTATTTT
>many|TRBV5-1|NA|TRBJ1-1
CASSLIPTRDTEAFF
TGCGCCAGCAGCTTGATCCCCACACGGGACACTGAAGCTTTCTTT